The clone carrying this T cell receptor beta chain showed up just a few times. Its target is not known. Trimming left V 8 bases short and J 4 bases short, with 18 bases between. Per germline, CDR1 SNHLY and CDR2 FYNNEI. This CDR3 is built from 15 residues. TCRdb analysed the reads with MiXCR anew, one entry per CDR3 protein. The sample comprises approximately 73,000 distinct CDR3 sequences, roughly 40% of which are singletons, and just over 90% rests with the top ten. The data stem from a study of T cell repertoires in cytomegalovirus infection. V usage is TRBV2 and J usage is TRBJ2-1; D gene uncertain. The source material was CD8+ T cells from cultured PBMCs, sampled from culture after CMV antigen stimulation. This clonotype was sampled from a human donor in good health (CMV status not recorded). Some clones in this sample may be carry-over from other donors' samples. The CDR3 region has the DNA TGTGCCAGCCTTAGTGGGGTTAGGCGGTACAATGAGCAGTTCTTC. It specifies CASLSGVRRYNEQFF.